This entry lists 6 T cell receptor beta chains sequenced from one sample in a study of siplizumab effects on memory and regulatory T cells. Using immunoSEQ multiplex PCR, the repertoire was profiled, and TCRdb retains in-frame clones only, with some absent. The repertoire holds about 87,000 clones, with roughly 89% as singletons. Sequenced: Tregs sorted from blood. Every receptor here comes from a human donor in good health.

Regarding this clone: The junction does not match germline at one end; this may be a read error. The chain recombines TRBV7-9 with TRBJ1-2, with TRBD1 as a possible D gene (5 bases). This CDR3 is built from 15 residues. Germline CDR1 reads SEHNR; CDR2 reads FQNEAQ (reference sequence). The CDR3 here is CASSLLRWGDYSYTF. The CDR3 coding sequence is TGTGCCAGCAGCTTACTAAGGTGGGGCGACTATAGCTACACCTTC.

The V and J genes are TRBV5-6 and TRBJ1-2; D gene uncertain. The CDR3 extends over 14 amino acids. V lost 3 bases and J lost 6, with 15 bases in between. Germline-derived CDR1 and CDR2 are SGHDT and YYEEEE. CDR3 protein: CASSSITVPDGYTF. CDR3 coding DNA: TGTGCCAGCAGCTCGATTACAGTACCCGATGGCTACACCTTC.

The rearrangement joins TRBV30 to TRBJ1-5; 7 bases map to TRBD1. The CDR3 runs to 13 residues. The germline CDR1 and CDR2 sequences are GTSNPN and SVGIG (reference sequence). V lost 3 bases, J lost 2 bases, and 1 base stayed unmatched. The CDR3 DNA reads TGTGCCTGGAGCGGACAGGGCAATCAGCCCCAGCATTTT. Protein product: CAWSGQGNQPQHF.

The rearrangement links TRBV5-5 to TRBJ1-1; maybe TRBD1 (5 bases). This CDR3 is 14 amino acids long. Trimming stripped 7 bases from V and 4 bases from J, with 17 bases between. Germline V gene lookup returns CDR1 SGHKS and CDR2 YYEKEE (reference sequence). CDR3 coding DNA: TGTGCCAGCGGGCCCCTGGGGGGGATCACTGAAGCTTTCTTT. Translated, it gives CASGPLGGITEAFF. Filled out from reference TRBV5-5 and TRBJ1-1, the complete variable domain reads DAGVTQSPTHLIKTRGQQVTLRCSPISGHKSVSWYQQVLGQGPQFIFQYYEKEERGRGNFPDRFSARQFPNYSSELNVNALLLGDSALYLCASGPLGGITEAFFGQGTRLTVV.

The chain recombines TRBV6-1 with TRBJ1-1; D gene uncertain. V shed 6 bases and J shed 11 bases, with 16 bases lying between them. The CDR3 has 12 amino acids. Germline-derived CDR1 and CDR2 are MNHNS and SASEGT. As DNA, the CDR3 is TGTGCCAGCAGCCCTAACTCCGGATGGGCTTTCTTT. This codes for CASSPNSGWAFF.

The DNA for the CDR3 is TGTGCCAGCAGTTTAGGGGGGGGCCCCCGCAATGAGCAGTTCTTC. Its translation is CASSLGGGPRNEQFF. The V and J genes are TRBV27 and TRBJ2-1; possibly TRBD2 for D (7 bases). Trimming took 2 bases from V and 6 from J, leaving 14 bases between them. CDR1 and CDR2 from the germline V gene are MNHEY and SMNVEV (reference sequence). This CDR3 is built from 15 residues.